The entry below gives a single T cell receptor beta chain sequence along with its context. The sample comes from a study of blood T cell repertoires in COVID-19. Study in general: Both acute and convalescent COVID-19 samples were obtained from the United States, Italy and Spain. The cDNA or gDNA used as material had been derived from T cells, B-cell-depleted T cells, or PBMCs.

Per the authors' pipeline: How many nucleated cells were present was estimated from reference gene primer amplification. Measured with immunoSEQ multiplex PCR; TCRdb has only the in-frame clones, and not every one. The DNA was the basis for D and trimming; V, J and clone size are from that table. Among around 140,000 clones listed, 84% were seen once. Germline assignment: CDR1 SGHAT and CDR2 FQNNGV. This CDR3 spans 14 amino acids. Trimming took off 5 bases at V and 4 bases at J, with 11 bases between the two ends. Sequences were obtained from peripheral blood. The sequence came from a man in his sixties with active or convalescent COVID-19. V gene TRBV11-2 combines with J gene TRBJ1-4; no reliable D call. The CDR3 here is CASSGTAGNEKLFF. Here the CDR3 DNA reads TGTGCCAGCAGCGGAACAGCTGGTAATGAAAAACTGTTTTTT.